This is a list of T cell receptor beta chains from one sample in a study of blood T cell repertoires in COVID-19. Sequencing used immunoSEQ multiplex PCR; TCRdb keeps in-frame clones, though not all of them. The sample holds about 300,000 clones, about 84% seen once. Sequences were obtained from peripheral blood. These receptors originate from a woman aged 50 to 60 with acute or convalescent COVID-19. Each CDR3 is given with its conserved first and last residue. Fields, in order: V gene, J gene, D gene, clone size, CDR3 DNA, CDR3 protein. A D gene is named only where the DNA matches it firmly. Size tells how often a clone was seen (once, few, many) or the class of an expanded clone, and some rows leave it out.

TRBV7-9,TRBJ2-7,.,.,TGTGCCAGCAGCTTAGGACAAGGCCCGACCTACGAGCAGTACTTC,CASSLGQGPTYEQYF
TRBV19,TRBJ1-6,TRBD1,once,TGTGCCAGTAGTACGGGACAGGGCTCCTATAATTCACCCCTCCACTTT,CASSTGQGSYNSPLHF
TRBV18,TRBJ2-7,TRBD1,once,TGTGCCAGCAGCACAGGGGGTTTGGGCCTCGAGCAGTACTTC,CASSTGGLGLEQYF
TRBV5-4,TRBJ1-2,TRBD1,.,TGTGCCAGCAGCTCGGAGACAGGGGCGAACTATGGCTACACCTTC,CASSSETGANYGYTF
TRBV28,TRBJ2-2,TRBD1,.,TGTGCCAGCAGTTTATCTCTGACCGGGACAGGGCGTCACGGGGAGCTGTTTTTT,CASSLSLTGTGRHGELFF
TRBV27,TRBJ1-2,.,.,TGTGCCAGCTCCCGCATGGGGGGGGCGTCGGGAGGCTACACCTTC,CASSRMGGASGGYTF
TRBV7-9,TRBJ2-5,TRBD1,.,TGTGCCAGCCGACAGGGGTACCAAGAGACCCAGTACTTC,CASRQGYQETQYF
TRBV24-1,TRBJ2-7,TRBD1,.,TGTGCCACCAGTGACCAACAGGGGTGGGACTACGAGCAGTACTTC,CATSDQQGWDYEQYF
TRBV6-5,TRBJ1-4,.,.,TGTGCCAGCAGTTACGGGCTCGGCAGGTCCGAAAAACTGTTTTTT,CASSYGLGRSEKLFF
TRBV25-1,TRBJ1-3,.,.,TGTGCCAGCAGTACTATTAGGGCAGGGGGAAACACCATATATTTT,CASSTIRAGGNTIYF
TRBV7-2,TRBJ1-6,.,.,TGTGCCAGCAGCTTATTGGCGGCAAATTCACCCCTCCACTTT,CASSLLAANSPLHF
TRBV7-2,TRBJ2-1,TRBD2,once,TGTGCCAGCAGCTTGGGTCGGGAGGGATACAATGAGCAGTTCTTC,CASSLGREGYNEQFF
TRBV18,TRBJ2-5,.,.,TGTGCCAGCTCACCACTGGAGGGTTTAGAGACCCAGTACTTC,CASSPLEGLETQYF
TRBV25-1,TRBJ2-7,.,.,TGTGCCAGCAGTGAATCCCTGGGAGCCGAGCAGTACTTC,CASSESLGAEQYF
TRBV15,TRBJ2-7,TRBD2,.,TGTGCCACCAGCAGAGCCCGGACTAGCGGGACAATCGAGCAGTACTTC,CATSRARTSGTIEQYF
TRBV24-1,TRBJ2-3,.,.,TGTGCCACCAGTGTTGCGGGGGCGGGGGATACGCAGTATTTT,CATSVAGAGDTQYF
TRBV6-6,TRBJ2-5,.,once,TGTGCCAGCAGTGAGATGCCCGGAGAGACCCAGTACTTC,CASSEMPGETQYF
TRBV28,TRBJ1-2,.,few,TGTGCCAGCAGTCTATTTACTTATGGCTATGGCTACACCTTC,CASSLFTYGYGYTF
TRBV5-5,TRBJ2-5,TRBD2,once,TGTGCCAGCAGCGCGGGGCGGGAGCGAGAGACCCAGTACTTC,CASSAGRERETQYF
TRBV10-3,TRBJ2-5,.,.,TGTGCCATCGGGGAGAGGGGGTTTGATGAGACCCAGTACTTC,CAIGERGFDETQYF
TRBV19,TRBJ1-6,.,.,TGTGCCAGTAGTATGCGGGGGATTGCAAATTCACCCCTCCACTTT,CASSMRGIANSPLHF
TRBV7-8,TRBJ1-1,.,.,TGTGCCAGCAGCTTAGGTGGCAGGGTCACTGAAGCTTTCTTT,CASSLGGRVTEAFF
TRBV4-1,TRBJ1-2,TRBD1,.,TGCGCCAGCAGCCAAGTACCCTCCGGACAGGGCATCTATGGCTACACCTTC,CASSQVPSGQGIYGYTF
TRBV4-2,TRBJ2-3,.,.,TGTGCCAGCAGCCAAGACCGACAGATCACAGATACGCAGTATTTT,CASSQDRQITDTQYF
TRBV28,TRBJ1-5,.,once,TGTGCCAGCAGTTTAGACGCAGGGAATATATATTATAGCAATCAGCCCCAGCATTTT,CASSLDAGNIYYSNQPQHF
TRBV5-8,TRBJ2-5,TRBD2,.,TGTGCCAGCAGCTTGGGGGCTAGCGGGAGCCCACAAGAGACCCAGTACTTC,CASSLGASGSPQETQYF
TRBV27,TRBJ2-2,.,.,TGTGCCAGCAGTTTATTCGTCGCCGGGGAGCTGTTTTTT,CASSLFVAGELFF
TRBV6-5,TRBJ2-2,TRBD2,.,TGTGCCAGCAGTTTCGCCCGCGGGAGCAGCACCGGGGAGCTGTTTTTT,CASSFARGSSTGELFF
TRBV30,TRBJ2-7,.,.,TGTGCCTGGAGTATCGCCTACGAGCAGTACTTC,CAWSIAYEQYF
TRBV7-2,TRBJ1-5,.,.,TGTGCCAGCAGCTTAGAACTGGGAGGACAGCCCCAGCATTTT,CASSLELGGQPQHF
TRBV7-9,TRBJ1-1,.,.,TGTGCCAGCAGCTTAGAGGCGGGAACGGACACTGAAGCTTTCTTT,CASSLEAGTDTEAFF
TRBV9,TRBJ1-6,.,few,TGTGCCAGCAGCCTCGGGGACTGGGGTAATTCACCCCTCCACTTT,CASSLGDWGNSPLHF
TRBV27,TRBJ1-6,.,once,TGTGCCAGCAGTTTATCGTCGGGGTACGGTTCACCCCTCCACTTT,CASSLSSGYGSPLHF
TRBV29-1,TRBJ2-7,.,.,TGCAGCGGCGGGGCAGGGCCCTACGAGCAGTACTTC,CSGGAGPYEQYF
TRBV10-3,TRBJ2-2,TRBD2,.,TGTGCCACCAGACCGGGAGGAGCGGGAGGGGCCGGGGAGCTGTTTTTT,CATRPGGAGGAGELFF
TRBV5-1,TRBJ2-7,TRBD1,.,TGCGCCAGCAGCTTGAGGACAGGGGCGGCGGACGAGCAGTACTTC,CASSLRTGAADEQYF
TRBV19,TRBJ2-7,.,.,TGTGCCAGTAGTATCCAGGAAGAGTACGAGCAGTACTTC,CASSIQEEYEQYF
TRBV5-3,TRBJ2-3,TRBD2,.,TGTGCCAGAGGACCCAAGCCGGGACTAGTAGATACGCAGTATTTT,CARGPKPGLVDTQYF
TRBV19,TRBJ2-2,TRBD2,.,TGTGCCTTAGCCGGGACTAGAGGGTACGGGGAGCTGTTTTTT,CALAGTRGYGELFF